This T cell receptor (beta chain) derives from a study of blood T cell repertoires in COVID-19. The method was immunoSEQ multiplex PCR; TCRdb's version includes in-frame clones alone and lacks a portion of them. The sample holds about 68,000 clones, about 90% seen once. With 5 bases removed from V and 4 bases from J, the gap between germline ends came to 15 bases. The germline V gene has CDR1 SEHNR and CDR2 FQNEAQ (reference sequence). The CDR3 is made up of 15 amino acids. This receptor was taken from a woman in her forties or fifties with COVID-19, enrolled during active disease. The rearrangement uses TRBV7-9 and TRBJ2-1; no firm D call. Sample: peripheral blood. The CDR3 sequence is CASSATITLYNEQFF. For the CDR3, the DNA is TGTGCCAGCAGCGCAACCATTACCCTATACAATGAGCAGTTCTTC.